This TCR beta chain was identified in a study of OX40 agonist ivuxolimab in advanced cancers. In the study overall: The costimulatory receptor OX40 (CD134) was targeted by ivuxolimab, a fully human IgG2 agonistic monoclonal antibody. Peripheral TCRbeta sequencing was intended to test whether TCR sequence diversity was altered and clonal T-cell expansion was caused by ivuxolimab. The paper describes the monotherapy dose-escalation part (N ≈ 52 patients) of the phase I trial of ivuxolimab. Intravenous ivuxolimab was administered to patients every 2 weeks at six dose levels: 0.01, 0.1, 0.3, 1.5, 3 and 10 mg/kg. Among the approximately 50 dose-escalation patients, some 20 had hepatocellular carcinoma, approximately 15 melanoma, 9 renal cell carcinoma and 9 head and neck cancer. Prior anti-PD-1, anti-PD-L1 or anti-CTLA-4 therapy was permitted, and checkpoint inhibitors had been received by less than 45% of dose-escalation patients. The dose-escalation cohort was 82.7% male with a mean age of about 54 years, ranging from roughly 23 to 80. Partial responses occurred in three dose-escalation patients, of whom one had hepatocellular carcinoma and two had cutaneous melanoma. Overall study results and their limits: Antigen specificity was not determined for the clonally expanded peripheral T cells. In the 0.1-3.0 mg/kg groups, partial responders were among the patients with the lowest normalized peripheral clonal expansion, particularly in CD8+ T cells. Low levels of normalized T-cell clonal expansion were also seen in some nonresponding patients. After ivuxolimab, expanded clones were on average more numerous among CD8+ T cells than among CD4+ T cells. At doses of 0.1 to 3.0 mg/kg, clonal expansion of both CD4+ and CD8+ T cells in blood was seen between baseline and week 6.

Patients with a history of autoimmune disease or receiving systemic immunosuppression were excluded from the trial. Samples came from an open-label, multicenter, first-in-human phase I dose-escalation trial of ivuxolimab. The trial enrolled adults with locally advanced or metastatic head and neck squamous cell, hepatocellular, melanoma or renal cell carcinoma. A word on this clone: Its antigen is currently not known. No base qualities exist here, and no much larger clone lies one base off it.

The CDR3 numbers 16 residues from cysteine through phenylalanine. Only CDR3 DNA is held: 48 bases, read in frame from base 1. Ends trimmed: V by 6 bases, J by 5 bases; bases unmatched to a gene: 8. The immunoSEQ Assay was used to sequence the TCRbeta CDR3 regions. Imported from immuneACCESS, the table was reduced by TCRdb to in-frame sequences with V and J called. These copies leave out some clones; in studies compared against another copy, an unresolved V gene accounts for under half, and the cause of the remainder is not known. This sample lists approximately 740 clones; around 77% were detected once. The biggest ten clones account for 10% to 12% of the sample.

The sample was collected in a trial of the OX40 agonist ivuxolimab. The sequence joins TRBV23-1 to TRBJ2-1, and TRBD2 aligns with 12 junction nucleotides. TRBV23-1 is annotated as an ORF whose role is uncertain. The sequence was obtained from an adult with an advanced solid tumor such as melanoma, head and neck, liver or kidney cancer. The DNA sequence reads TGCGCCAGCAGGGGGATGACTAGCGGGGGCCACAATGAGCAGTTCTTC. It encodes CASRGMTSGGHNEQFF.